A single T cell receptor (beta chain) is shown here with its context. Its antigen is unknown. No much larger clonotype is one base removed from it; base qualities were not supplied. Collaborating institutions collected whole blood in K2EDTA tubes following their own protocols. Collaborator samples were shipped for TCRbeta analysis as frozen whole blood, isolated PBMCs, or DNA extracted from either sample type. This record comes from a study of blood T cell repertoires in COVID-19 (dated by TCRdb to 2018 to 2020). Background for the entire study: Samples from collaborators originated in the United States, Italy and Spain and spanned both the acute and convalescent phases of COVID-19. The prospective study material was composed of cDNA or gDNA derived from T cells, B-cell-depleted T cells, or PBMCs. Subjects who had been exposed to COVID-19, were actively infected with it, or had recovered from it provided the deeply sampled blood TCRbeta repertoires that made up the dataset. The repertoires were made available in a free public database intended to serve as a resource for research on the immune response to SARS-CoV-2. The samples were drawn from the first 160 participants of the ongoing ImmuneRACE study and from about 1,200 subjects provided by 6 global collaborators. The sample metadata nearly always contained a de-identified subject ID, COVID-19 status, age in years and sex. Where HLA class I and class II types were available, the types were taken from metadata supplied by the sample provider, not from assay-based typing. What the authors observed across the whole study: The quantity of clinical and demographic metadata differed by source and by participant and was supplied without curation.

The immunoSEQ Assay, a bias-controlled multiplex PCR, was used to amplify TCRbeta CDR3 regions from genomic DNA. The study's processing was this. The number of nucleated cells in each sample was estimated by amplification of reference gene primers within the assay. Sequence reads were collapsed and filtered to measure the absolute abundance of every unique TCRbeta CDR3 rearrangement. Productive Simpson clonality was computed per sample as the square root of Simpson's diversity index over productive rearrangements. TCRdb stores this immuneACCESS table with in-frame sequences only. Part of the clones is absent; in the studies checked, under half of the shortfall reflects unresolved V genes, and no reason is known for the rest. The V and J calls and clone size come from that table; D and trimming were worked out from the DNA. The sample profile shows under 250,000 clones; 83% of them were found once. The ten largest clonotypes hold 2% to 3% of the sample.

From a lookup of the germline V gene, CDR1 and CDR2 are MNHEY and SVGAGI. The V and J ends are trimmed by 6 bases and 4 bases, leaving 9 bases between them. The CDR3 has 13 amino acids, counting the end cysteine and phenylalanine. Of the read, only the CDR3 DNA is kept; its 39 bases are in frame from base 1. The sequence derives from a woman between 65 and 79 years old with active or convalescent COVID-19. Material for sequencing was peripheral blood. The sequence is built from TRBV6-5 and TRBJ1-4; the best D guess is TRBD1, with 6 bases matching. The nucleotide sequence is given as TGTGCCAGCAGCCGGACAGTTAATGAAAAACTGTTTTTT. Its translation is CASSRTVNEKLFF.